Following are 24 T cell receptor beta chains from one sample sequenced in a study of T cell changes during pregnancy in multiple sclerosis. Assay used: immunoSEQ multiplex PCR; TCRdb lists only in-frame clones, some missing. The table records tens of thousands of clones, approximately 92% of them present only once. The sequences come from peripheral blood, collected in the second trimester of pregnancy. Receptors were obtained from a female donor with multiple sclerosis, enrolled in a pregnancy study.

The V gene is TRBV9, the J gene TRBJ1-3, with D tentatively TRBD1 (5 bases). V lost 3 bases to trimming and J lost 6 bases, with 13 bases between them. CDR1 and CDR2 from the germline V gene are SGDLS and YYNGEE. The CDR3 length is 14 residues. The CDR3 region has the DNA TGTGCCAGCAGCGCGCCACAGGTTCCAAACACCATATATTTT. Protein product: CASSAPQVPNTIYF.

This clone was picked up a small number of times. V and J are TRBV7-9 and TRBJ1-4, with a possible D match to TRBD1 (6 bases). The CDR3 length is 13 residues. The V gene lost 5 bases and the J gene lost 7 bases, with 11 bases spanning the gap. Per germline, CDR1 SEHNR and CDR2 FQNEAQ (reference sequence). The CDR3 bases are TGTGCCAGCAGCAAACAGGGAAGTGAAAAACTGTTTTTT. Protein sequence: CASSKQGSEKLFF.

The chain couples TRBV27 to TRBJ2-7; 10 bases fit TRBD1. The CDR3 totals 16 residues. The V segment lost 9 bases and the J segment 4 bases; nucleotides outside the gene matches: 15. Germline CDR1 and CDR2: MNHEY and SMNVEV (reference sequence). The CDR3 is CASTKRPGQGNYEQYF. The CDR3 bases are TGTGCCAGTACTAAGCGCCCGGGACAGGGGAATTACGAGCAGTACTTC.

The CDR3 bases are TGTGCCAGTCAATCTAGCGGGAGGAGAACAGATACGCAGTATTTT. Its protein product is CASQSSGRRTDTQYF. The chain carries TRBV2 and TRBJ2-3; 11 nucleotides line up with TRBD2. V lost 9 bases to trimming and J lost 3 bases; unmatched junction nucleotides: 8. This CDR3 has 15 residues. Germline V CDR1 and CDR2: SNHLY, FYNNEI.

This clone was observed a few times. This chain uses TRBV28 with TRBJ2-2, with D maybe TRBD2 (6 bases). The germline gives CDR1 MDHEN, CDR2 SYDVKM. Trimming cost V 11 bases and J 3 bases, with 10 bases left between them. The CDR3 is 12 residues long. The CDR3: CAAGLHTGELFF. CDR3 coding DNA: TGTGCCGCGGGACTCCACACCGGGGAGCTGTTTTTT.

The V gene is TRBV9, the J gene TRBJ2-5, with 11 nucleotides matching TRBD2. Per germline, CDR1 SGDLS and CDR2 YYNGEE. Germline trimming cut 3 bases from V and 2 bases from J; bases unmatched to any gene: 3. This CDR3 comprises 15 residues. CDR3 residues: CASSAGTSGQETQYF. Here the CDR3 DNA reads TGTGCCAGCAGCGCCGGGACTAGCGGACAAGAGACCCAGTACTTC.

CDR3 loop: CASSKLLAASTDTQYF. DNA of the CDR3: TGTGCCAGCAGCAAACTACTAGCGGCTAGCACAGATACGCAGTATTTT. The chain recombines TRBV5-4 with TRBJ2-3; 8 bases are shared with TRBD2. Germline values: CDR1 SGHNT, CDR2 YYREEE (reference sequence). The junction had 7 bases not matched to a gene; V was cut back by 4 bases and J by 0 bases. CDR3 length equals 16 residues. The whole variable domain, filled in from reference TRBV5-4 and TRBJ2-3, reads ETGVTQSPTHLIKTRGQQVTLRCSSQSGHNTVSWYQQALGQGPQFIFQYYREEENGRGNFPPRFSGLQFPNYSSELNVNALELDDSALYLCASSKLLAASTDTQYFGPGTRLTVL.

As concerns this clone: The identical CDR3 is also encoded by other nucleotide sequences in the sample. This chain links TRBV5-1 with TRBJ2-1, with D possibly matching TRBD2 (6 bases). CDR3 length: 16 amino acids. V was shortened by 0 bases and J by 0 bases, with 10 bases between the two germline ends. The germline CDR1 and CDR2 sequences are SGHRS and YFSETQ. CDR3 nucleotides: TGCGCCAGCAGCTTGGTTGAGACTAGCTCCTACAATGAGCAGTTCTTC. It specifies CASSLVETSSYNEQFF. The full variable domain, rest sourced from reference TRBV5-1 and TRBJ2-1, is KAGVTQTPRYLIKTRGQQVTLSCSPISGHRSVSWYQQTPGQGLQFLFEYFSETQRNKGNFPGRFSGRQFSNSRSEMNVSTLELGDSALYLCASSLVETSSYNEQFFGPGTRLTVL.

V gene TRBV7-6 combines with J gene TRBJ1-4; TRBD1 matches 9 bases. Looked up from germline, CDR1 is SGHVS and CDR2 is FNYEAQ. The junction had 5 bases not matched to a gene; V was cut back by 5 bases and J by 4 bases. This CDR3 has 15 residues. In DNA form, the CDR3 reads TGTGCCAGCAGCCGTCTGACAGGGGGTAATGAAAAACTGTTTTTT. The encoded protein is CASSRLTGGNEKLFF.

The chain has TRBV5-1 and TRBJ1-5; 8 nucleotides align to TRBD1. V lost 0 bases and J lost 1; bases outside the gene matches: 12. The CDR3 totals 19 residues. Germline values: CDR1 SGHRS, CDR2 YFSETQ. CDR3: CASSLGVDREKWSNQPQHF. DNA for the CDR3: TGCGCCAGCAGCTTGGGTGTGGACAGGGAAAAATGGAGCAATCAGCCCCAGCATTTT.

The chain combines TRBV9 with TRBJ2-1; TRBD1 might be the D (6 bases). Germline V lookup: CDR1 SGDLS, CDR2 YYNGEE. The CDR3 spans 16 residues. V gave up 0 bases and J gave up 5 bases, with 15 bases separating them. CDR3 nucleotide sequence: TGTGCCAGCAGCGTAGCCCCCCGGCGGACAGACAATGAGCAGTTCTTC. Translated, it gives CASSVAPRRTDNEQFF. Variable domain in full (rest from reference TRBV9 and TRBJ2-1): DSGVTQTPKHLITATGQRVTLRCSPRSGDLSVYWYQQSLDQGLQFLIQYYNGEERAKGNILERFSAQQFPDLHSELNLSSLELGDSALYFCASSVAPRRTDNEQFFGPGTRLTVL.

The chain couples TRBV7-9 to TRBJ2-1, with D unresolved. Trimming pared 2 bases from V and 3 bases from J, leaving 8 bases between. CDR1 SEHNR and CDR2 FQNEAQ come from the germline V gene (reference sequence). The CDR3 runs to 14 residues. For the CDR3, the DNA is TGTGCCAGCAGCTTAACTACCGACTACAATGAGCAGTTCTTC. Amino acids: CASSLTTDYNEQFF.

CDR3 region: CASSPPNRFYEQYF. The DNA of the CDR3 is TGTGCCAGCAGCCCCCCGAACAGATTCTACGAGCAGTACTTC. V is TRBV11-3 and J is TRBJ2-7; D call uncertain. V lost 5 bases to trimming and J lost 3 bases, with 14 bases between them. The CDR3 is 14 amino acids. The germline V gene has CDR1 SGHNT and CDR2 YENEEA.

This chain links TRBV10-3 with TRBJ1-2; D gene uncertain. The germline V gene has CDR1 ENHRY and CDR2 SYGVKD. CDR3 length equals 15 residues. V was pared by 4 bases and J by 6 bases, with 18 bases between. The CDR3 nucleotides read TGTGCCATCAGTGGGGGAGGGATCTTGGACGATGGCTACACCTTC. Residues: CAISGGGILDDGYTF.

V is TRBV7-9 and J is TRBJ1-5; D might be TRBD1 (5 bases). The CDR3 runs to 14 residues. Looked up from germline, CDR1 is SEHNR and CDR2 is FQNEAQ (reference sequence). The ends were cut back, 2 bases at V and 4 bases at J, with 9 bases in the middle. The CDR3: CASSLSGENQPQHF. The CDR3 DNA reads TGTGCCAGCAGCTTATCGGGGGAAAATCAGCCCCAGCATTTT. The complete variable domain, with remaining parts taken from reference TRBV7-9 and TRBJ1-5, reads DTGVSQNPRHKITKRGQNVTFRCDPISEHNRLYWYRQTLGQGPEFLTYFQNEAQLEKSRLLSDRFSAERPKGSFSTLEIQRTEQGDSAMYLCASSLSGENQPQHFGDGTRLSIL.

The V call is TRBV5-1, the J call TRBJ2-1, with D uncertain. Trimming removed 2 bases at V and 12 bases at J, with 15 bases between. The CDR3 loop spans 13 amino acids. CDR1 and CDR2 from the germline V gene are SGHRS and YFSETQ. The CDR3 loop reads CASSLLASDRQFF. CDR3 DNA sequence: TGCGCCAGCAGCTTATTGGCCTCAGATCGGCAGTTCTTC.

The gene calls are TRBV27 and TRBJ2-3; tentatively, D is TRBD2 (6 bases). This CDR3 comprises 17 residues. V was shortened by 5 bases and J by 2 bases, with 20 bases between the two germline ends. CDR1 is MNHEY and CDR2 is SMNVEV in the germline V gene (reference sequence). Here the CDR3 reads CASSLVFRAGITDTQYF. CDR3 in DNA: TGTGCCAGCAGTCTAGTCTTCCGGGCGGGAATCACAGATACGCAGTATTTT.

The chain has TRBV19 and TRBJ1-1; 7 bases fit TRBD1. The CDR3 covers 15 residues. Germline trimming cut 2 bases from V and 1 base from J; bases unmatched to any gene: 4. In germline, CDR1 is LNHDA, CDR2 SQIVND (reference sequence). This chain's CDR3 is CASSIKGGGNTEAFF. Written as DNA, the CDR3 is TGTGCCAGTAGTATAAAAGGGGGCGGGAACACTGAAGCTTTCTTT. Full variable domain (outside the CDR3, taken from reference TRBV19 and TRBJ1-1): DGGITQSPKYLFRKEGQNVTLSCEQNLNHDAMYWYRQDPGQGLRLIYYSQIVNDFQKGDIAEGYSVSREKKESFPLTVTSAQKNPTAFYLCASSIKGGGNTEAFFGQGTRLTVV.

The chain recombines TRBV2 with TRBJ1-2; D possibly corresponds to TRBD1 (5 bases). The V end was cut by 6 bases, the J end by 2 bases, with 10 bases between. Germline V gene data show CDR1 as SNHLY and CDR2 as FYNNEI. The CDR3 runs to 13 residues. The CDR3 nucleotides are TGTGCCAGCAGGAGCGACAGAAACTATGGCTACACCTTC. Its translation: CASRSDRNYGYTF.

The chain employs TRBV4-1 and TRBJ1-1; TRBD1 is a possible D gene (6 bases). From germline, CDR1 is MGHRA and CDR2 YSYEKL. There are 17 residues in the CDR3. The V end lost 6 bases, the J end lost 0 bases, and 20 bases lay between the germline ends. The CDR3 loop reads CASSPRGQGIMNTEAFF. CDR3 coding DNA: TGCGCCAGCAGTCCGAGGGGCCAGGGGATTATGAACACTGAAGCTTTCTTT.

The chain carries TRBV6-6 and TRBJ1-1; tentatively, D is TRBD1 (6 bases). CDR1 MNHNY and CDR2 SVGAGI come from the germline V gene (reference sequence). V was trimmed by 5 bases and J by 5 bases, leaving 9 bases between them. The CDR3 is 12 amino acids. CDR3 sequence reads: CASSLTGTEAFF. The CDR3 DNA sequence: TGTGCCAGCAGTCTTACAGGGACTGAAGCTTTCTTT.

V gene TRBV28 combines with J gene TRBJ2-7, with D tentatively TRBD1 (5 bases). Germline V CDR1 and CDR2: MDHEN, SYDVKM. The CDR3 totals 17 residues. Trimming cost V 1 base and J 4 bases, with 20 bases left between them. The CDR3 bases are TGTGCCAGCAGTTTATCTGAAGACAGTATTTGGGATTACGAGCAGTACTTC. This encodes CASSLSEDSIWDYEQYF.

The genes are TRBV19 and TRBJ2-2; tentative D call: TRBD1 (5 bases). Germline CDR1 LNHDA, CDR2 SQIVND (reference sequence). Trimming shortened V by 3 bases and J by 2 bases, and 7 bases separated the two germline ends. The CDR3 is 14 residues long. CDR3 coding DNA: TGTGCCAGTAGTATGACAGCAAACACCGGGGAGCTGTTTTTT. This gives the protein CASSMTANTGELFF.

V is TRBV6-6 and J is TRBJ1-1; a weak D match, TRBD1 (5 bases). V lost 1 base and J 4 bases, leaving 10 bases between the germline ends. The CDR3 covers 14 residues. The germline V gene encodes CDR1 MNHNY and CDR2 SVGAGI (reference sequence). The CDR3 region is CASSYLPGGTEAFF. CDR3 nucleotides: TGTGCCAGCAGTTACTTACCCGGGGGCACTGAAGCTTTCTTT.